This T cell receptor (beta chain) was recorded in a study of control samples from healthy donors and cancer patients. V was shortened by 7 bases and J by 5 bases, with 20 bases between the two germline ends. The CDR3 contains 16 residues. Per germline, CDR1 LGHDT and CDR2 YNNKEL (reference sequence). TCRdb's copy holds only in-frame clones and misses some; the assay was immunoSEQ multiplex PCR. The table has around 110,000 clones, more than 85% seen once. The source is a man aged 25 to 40 in good health. This rearrangement joins TRBV3-1 (or the pseudogene TRBV3-2) to TRBJ2-2, with D possibly being TRBD2 (5 bases). Sequences were obtained from blood. In DNA form, the CDR3 reads TGTGCCAGCACCTCGGCCCCCTTTAGCGTGACCGGGGAGCTGTTTTTT. Translation: CASTSAPFSVTGELFF.